This T cell receptor beta chain was observed in a study of T cells in Graves' hyperthyroidism and ophthalmopathy. Amplification yielded TCR beta CDR3 regions, with RNA transcripts as the source. HTBI primers were employed in a first-round RT-PCR of the TCR CDR3. MiXCR, applied by TCRdb to the multiplex PCR reads, yields one record per CDR3 protein. This table holds fewer than 400,000 distinct CDR3 sequences, about 25% found once. The CDR3 consists of 15 residues. V dropped 0 bases and J dropped 3 bases, with 9 bases sitting between them. CDR1 and CDR2 from the germline V gene are LGHDT and YNNKEL (reference sequence). This clonotype showed up many times.

This sequence was found in a man in his fifties with Graves' hyperthyroidism. The sample comprised blood. The gene calls are TRBV3-1 and TRBJ1-5; tentatively, D is TRBD1 (5 bases). CDR3 coding DNA: TGTGCCAGCAGCCAAGATAGGGGAGTCAATCAGCCCCAGCATTTT. Translation gives CASSQDRGVNQPQHF.